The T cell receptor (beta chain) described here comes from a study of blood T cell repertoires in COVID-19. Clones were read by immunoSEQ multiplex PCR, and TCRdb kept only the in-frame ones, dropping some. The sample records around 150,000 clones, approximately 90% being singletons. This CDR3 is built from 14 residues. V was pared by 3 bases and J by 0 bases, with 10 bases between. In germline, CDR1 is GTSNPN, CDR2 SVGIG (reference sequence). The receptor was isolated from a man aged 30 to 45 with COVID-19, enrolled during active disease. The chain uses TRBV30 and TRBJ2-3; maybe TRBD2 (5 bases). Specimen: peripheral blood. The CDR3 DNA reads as TGTGCCTGGAGAAGCGGCGGGAGCACAGATACGCAGTATTTT. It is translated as CAWRSGGSTDTQYF.